The following is a T cell receptor (beta chain) sequence with its context. Its antigen is not identified. The sample belongs to a study of cytomegalovirus exposure and HLA in healthy donors. The wider study: Some 90 million unique TCRs from HLA-typed donors were held in an early data release. Points from the study as a whole: A later analysis showed HLA-associated TCR beta chains outstripping equally common others in clonal expansion. For presence/absence analyses, sequencing depth was assumed to be roughly uniform across donors.

The PCR had 60 Vbeta and 13 Jbeta primers. Profiling relied on immunoSEQ multiplex PCR, and the TCRdb table lists in-frame clones only, not all of them. The profile shows around 180,000 clones, around 79% of them singletons. This CDR3 comprises 16 residues. Germline lookup yields CDR1 SGHTA and CDR2 FQGNSA. Trimming removed 5 bases at V and 5 bases at J, with 21 bases between. The clonotype comes from a woman aged 45-65 years in good health and CMV-seronegative. The V gene is TRBV7-2, the J gene TRBJ2-5; D gene ambiguous. The material sequenced was PBMCs. The CDR3, as DNA: TGTGCCAGCAGCCAGGCCGCGCCCCGAAGCTGGGAGACCCAGTACTTC. This sequence encodes CASSQAAPRSWETQYF.